This is a list of T cell receptor beta chains from one sample in a study of blood T cell repertoires in COVID-19. Sequenced by immunoSEQ multiplex PCR; TCRdb stores in-frame clones only, minus some. The sample yields roughly 260,000 clones, around four fifths seen once. The sequenced material came from peripheral blood. The receptors here all came from a woman in her 70s with acute or convalescent COVID-19. The CDR3 runs from the conserved cysteine through the conserved F or W. D genes are given only for firm matches. For some rows the clone size is stated as once, few or many, or as a class when expanded; others skip it.

TRBV24-1	.	.	TRBJ1-5	TGTGCCACCGGCGAAGGGGCCGTTAGCAATCAGCCCCAGCATTTT	CATGEGAVSNQPQHF
TRBV7-2	.	.	TRBJ1-3	TGTGCCAGCAGCTTACATGGAGTTCTCTCTGGAAACACCATATATTTT	CASSLHGVLSGNTIYF
TRBV15	TRBD1	once	TRBJ1-1	TGTGCCACCAGCAGGTATCCGGGACAGGGGAACACTGAAGCTTTCTTT	CATSRYPGQGNTEAFF
TRBV2	TRBD1	.	TRBJ1-5	TGTGCCAGGGGGACAGGGAGTCTTAATCAGCCCCAGCATTTT	CARGTGSLNQPQHF
TRBV18	.	.	TRBJ1-2	TGTGCCAGCTCACCACCTGGAGGCTATGGCTACACCTTC	CASSPPGGYGYTF
TRBV10-1	.	.	TRBJ2-7	TGCGCCAGCAGTGAGTCTTTTGGCGGCGAGCAGTACTTC	CASSESFGGEQYF
TRBV6-5	.	.	TRBJ1-5	TGTGCCACCTCGAGGCAGGGGTATCAGCCCCAGCATTTT	CATSRQGYQPQHF
TRBV6-1	.	.	TRBJ1-5	TGTGCCAGCAGTGAGGGTCGGGAACGCAATCAGCCCCAGCATTTT	CASSEGRERNQPQHF
TRBV14	.	few	TRBJ1-6	TGTGCCAGCAGCCAAGGGGCGGGCTCCTATAATTCACCCCTCCACTTT	CASSQGAGSYNSPLHF
TRBV7-9	TRBD1	.	TRBJ1-2	TGTGCCAGCAGCTCGGGCGGGACAGGTTATACTAACTATGGCTACACCTTC	CASSSGGTGYTNYGYTF
TRBV5-4	TRBD1	.	TRBJ1-6	TGTGCCAGCAGCTTGACAGGGGTCAATTCACCCCTCCACTTT	CASSLTGVNSPLHF
TRBV4-1	.	once	TRBJ2-4	TGCGCCAGCAGCCAAGATTGGGGGCGCGACGGCATTCAGTACTTC	CASSQDWGRDGIQYF
TRBV5-1	.	.	TRBJ2-3	TGCGCCAGCAGCTTGGCCCTAGCAGGGGCAGATACGCAGTATTTT	CASSLALAGADTQYF
TRBV5-4	.	.	TRBJ1-2	TGTGCCAGCAGCCTCGGGGCAAGGTGGGGACTGGATGGCTACACCTTC	CASSLGARWGLDGYTF
TRBV4-3	.	.	TRBJ2-1	TGCGCCAGCAGCCAAGAAGTGAGCTCCTACAATGAGCAGTTCTTC	CASSQEVSSYNEQFF
TRBV6-5	TRBD1	.	TRBJ2-7	TGTGCCAGCAGTTGGGGACAGGGGCCCTACGAGCAGTACTTC	CASSWGQGPYEQYF
TRBV28	TRBD1	.	TRBJ1-2	TGTGCCAGCAGCTCAGGACAGGCTTACTATGGCTACACCTTC	CASSSGQAYYGYTF
TRBV4-3	TRBD1	.	TRBJ2-2	TGCGCCAGCAGCGTTACAGGGGGCGCGGAAAACACCGGGGAGCTGTTTTTT	CASSVTGGAENTGELFF
TRBV21-1	.	once	TRBJ1-3	TGTGCCAGCAGCAGAGAGGGACAGCACCTATTCTCTGGAAACACCATATATTTT	CASSREGQHLFSGNTIYF
TRBV24-1	.	.	TRBJ2-5	TGTGCCACCAGTGGAAGGACAGAAGGAGAGACCCAGTACTTC	CATSGRTEGETQYF
TRBV30	.	.	TRBJ2-1	TGTGCCTCGTCAGTGACAGTAAACAATGAGCAGTTCTTC	CASSVTVNNEQFF
TRBV10-3	TRBD1	.	TRBJ1-4	TGTGCCATCACTCCGGGGACAGCCTCTAATGAAAAACTGTTTTTT	CAITPGTASNEKLFF
TRBV18	.	.	TRBJ1-5	TGTGCCAGCTCACCTCGGGGGGTGGTGGGGAGCAATCAGCCCCAGCATTTT	CASSPRGVVGSNQPQHF
TRBV7-8	.	.	TRBJ2-4	TGTGCCAGCAGCTCGACAGAACTAGCCAAAAACATTCAGTACTTC	CASSSTELAKNIQYF
TRBV19	.	.	TRBJ1-2	TGTGCCAGTAGTTTAACCCTACGCGGCTATGGCTACACCTTC	CASSLTLRGYGYTF
TRBV7-8	.	.	TRBJ1-1	TGTGCCAGCAGCGTACAGGCGGGGGGGAACACTGAAGCTTTCTTT	CASSVQAGGNTEAFF
TRBV9	.	.	TRBJ1-2	TGTGCCAGCAGCGTAGATCCGGGTGATGGCTACACCTTC	CASSVDPGDGYTF
TRBV5-1	.	once	TRBJ1-2	TGCGCCAGCAGCGTCGGTCCTCGAGAATCCGGCTACACCTTC	CASSVGPRESGYTF
TRBV4-2	.	.	TRBJ1-5	TGTGCCAGCAGCCAAGAGACAGGCCATAATCAGCCCCAGCATTTT	CASSQETGHNQPQHF
TRBV2	.	.	TRBJ2-7	TGTGCCAGCAGTGAAGGCAGGGCCCGCTTCAACGAGCAGTACTTC	CASSEGRARFNEQYF
TRBV20-1	.	.	TRBJ1-2	TGCAGTGCAGAAACTGATTATGGCTACACCTTC	CSAETDYGYTF
TRBV6-5	TRBD1	.	TRBJ1-5	TGTGCCAGCAGTTACCAAGGGGGCAGGCAGCCCCAGCATTTT	CASSYQGGRQPQHF
TRBV5-1	TRBD2	.	TRBJ2-2	TGCGCCAGCAGCTTCACTAGCGGGGTCCCCGGGGAGCTGTTTTTT	CASSFTSGVPGELFF
TRBV6-5	.	.	TRBJ1-3	TGTGCCAGCAGGATAAATGGCGGAAACACCATATATTTT	CASRINGGNTIYF
TRBV10-3	TRBD2	once	TRBJ2-1	TGTGCCATCAGGGCCCCTCTAGCGGGGGCGGGCAATGAGCAGTTCTTC	CAIRAPLAGAGNEQFF
TRBV7-2	TRBD1	.	TRBJ2-3	TGTGCCAGCAGCTCCGTTAGGGGGCGCGCAGATACGCAGTATTTT	CASSSVRGRADTQYF
TRBV2	TRBD1	.	TRBJ2-7	TGTGCCAGCAGTGATGAGGACAGGGGGCACGAGCAGTACTTC	CASSDEDRGHEQYF
TRBV28	.	.	TRBJ1-2	TGTGCCAGCAGTCTACAGGAGTTCTATGGCTACACCTTC	CASSLQEFYGYTF
TRBV27	TRBD1	.	TRBJ1-2	TGTGCCAGCAGTCCGGGACAGGGGCGAGCCGGCTACACCTTC	CASSPGQGRAGYTF
TRBV24-1	.	.	TRBJ1-4	TGTGCCACCAGTGACAGTATCACTAATGAAAAACTGTTTTTT	CATSDSITNEKLFF
TRBV6-5	TRBD1	.	TRBJ1-1	TGTGCCAGCAGAATTACAGGGGGAGGAACTGAAGCTTTCTTT	CASRITGGGTEAFF
TRBV7-9	TRBD1	.	TRBJ1-5	TGTGCCAGCACCGACAGGGGGAATCAGCCCCAGCATTTT	CASTDRGNQPQHF
TRBV10-3	.	.	TRBJ1-1	TGTGCCATCAAGCCTTTGACAGGGAACACTGAAGCTTTCTTT	CAIKPLTGNTEAFF
TRBV7-6	.	.	TRBJ2-6	TGTGCCAGCAGCGCCCTACAGGGGGCCAACGTCCTGACTTTC	CASSALQGANVLTF
TRBV7-2	.	.	TRBJ2-1	TGTGCCAGCAGCTCGCAGATTTTACAGGGCGAGCAGTTCTTC	CASSSQILQGEQFF
TRBV25-1	TRBD1	.	TRBJ1-2	TGTGCCAGCAGTGAACAGGGGGTATATGGCTACACCTTC	CASSEQGVYGYTF
TRBV3-1/TRBV3-2	TRBD1	.	TRBJ1-6	TGTGCCAGCAGCCTCAGACAGGGACGGAATTCACCCCTCCACTTT	CASSLRQGRNSPLHF
TRBV28	TRBD1	.	TRBJ1-2	TGTGCCAGCAGTCCAACAGGGGTAAGCTACACCTTC	CASSPTGVSYTF
TRBV3-1/TRBV3-2	TRBD1	.	TRBJ1-6	TGTGCCAGCAGCCAAACACAGGGGGCGAGCTATAATTCACCCCTCCACTTT	CASSQTQGASYNSPLHF
TRBV19	.	once	TRBJ1-6	TGTGCCAGTAGTATGTGGGGGCGGCGGAATTCACCCCTCCACTTT	CASSMWGRRNSPLHF
TRBV6-6	TRBD2	.	TRBJ2-2	TGTGCCAGCAGTTACCCCTTAGCGGGGGGCACCGGGGAGCTGTTTTTT	CASSYPLAGGTGELFF
TRBV12-5	TRBD1	once	TRBJ2-1	TGTGCTAGTGGTCTGGGACAGAACAATGAGCAGTTCTTC	CASGLGQNNEQFF
TRBV24-1	.	.	TRBJ2-3	TGTGCCACCAGTGAGACAAACACAGATACGCAGTATTTT	CATSETNTDTQYF
TRBV28	TRBD1	.	TRBJ1-2	TGTGCCAGCAGTTTAGCCGGGACAGGGGATGGCTACACCTTC	CASSLAGTGDGYTF